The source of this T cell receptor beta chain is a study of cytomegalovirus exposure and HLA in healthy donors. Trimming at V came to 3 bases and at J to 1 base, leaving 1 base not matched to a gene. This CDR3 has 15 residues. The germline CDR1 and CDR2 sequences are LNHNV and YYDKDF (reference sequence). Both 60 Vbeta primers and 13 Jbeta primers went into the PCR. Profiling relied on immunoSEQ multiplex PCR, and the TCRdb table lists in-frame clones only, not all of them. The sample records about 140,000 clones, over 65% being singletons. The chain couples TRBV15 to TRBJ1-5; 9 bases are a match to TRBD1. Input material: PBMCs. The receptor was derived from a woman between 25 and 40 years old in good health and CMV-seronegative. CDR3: CATSRGTGSNQPQHF. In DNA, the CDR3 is TGTGCCACCAGCAGGGGGACAGGGAGCAATCAGCCCCAGCATTTT. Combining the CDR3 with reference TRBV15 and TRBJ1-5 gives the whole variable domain DAMVIQNPRYQVTQFGKPVTLSCSQTLNHNVMYWYQQKSSQAPKLLFHYYDKDFNNEADTPDNFQSRRPNTSFCFLDIRSPGLGDTAMYLCATSRGTGSNQPQHFGDGTRLSIL.